The sequence of this TCR beta chain was determined in a study of T cell responses to AZD1222 COVID-19 vaccine. Sequencing used immunoSEQ multiplex PCR; TCRdb keeps in-frame clones, though not all of them. The sample yields around 140,000 clones, about 94% seen once. The CDR3 covers 16 residues. The clonotype comes from an adult in good health. This sequence joins TRBV21-1 and TRBJ2-7; no check of the table's D call, TRBD1, against the DNA was made. TRBV21-1 is tagged as a pseudogene. Sequencing used peripheral blood, obtained on day 0 of AZD1222 vaccination. CDR3 region: CASSRPDRVWAYEQYF. DNA for the CDR3: TGTGCCAGCAGCCGACCCGACAGGGTGTGGGCCTACGAGCAGTACTTC.